The rows below give T cell receptor beta chains drawn from one sample of a study of beta chain features in type 1 diabetes. This table comes from immunoSEQ multiplex PCR, and its TCRdb copy is limited to in-frame clones, with some not included. This sample has approximately 380,000 clones; around 15% occur once, and the top ten carry under 0.02%. Sequencing was performed on naive CD4+ T cells from blood. The receptors here all came from a woman under 30 in good health. Each CDR3 is given with its conserved first and last residue. D genes are given only for firm matches. Part of the rows lack a size; the others show once, few, many or a class for expanded clones.

.	few	TRBV15	TRBJ1-2	12	CATSDTGYGYTF	TGTGCCACCAGCGACACAGGGTATGGCTACACCTTC
TRBD1	.	TRBV28	TRBJ2-5	13	CASSIRGPETQYF	TGTGCCAGCAGCATCAGGGGGCCGGAGACCCAGTACTTC
TRBD2	few	TRBV5-6	TRBJ2-1	17	CASSQGLAWPPADEQFF	TGTGCCAGCAGCCAGGGACTAGCGTGGCCCCCAGCTGATGAGCAGTTCTTC
.	few	TRBV30	TRBJ1-1	15	CAWSPVKDRNTEAFF	TGTGCCTGGAGTCCAGTAAAAGACAGGAACACTGAAGCTTTCTTT
.	few	TRBV6-5	TRBJ2-7	14	CASSRGGQLTQQYF	TGTGCCAGCAGCCGGGGGGGACAGTTAACCCAGCAGTACTTC
.	.	TRBV14	TRBJ2-4	15	CASSQERQGKNIQYF	TGTGCCAGCAGCCAAGAACGGCAGGGCAAAAACATTCAGTACTTC
.	.	TRBV5-1	TRBJ1-1	16	CASSLGSRDWNTEAFF	TGCGCCAGCAGCTTGGGGTCGCGCGATTGGAACACTGAAGCTTTCTTT
.	.	TRBV25-1	TRBJ2-7	14	CASSERLGASEQYF	TGTGCCAGCAGTGAGCGGCTGGGGGCGAGCGAGCAGTACTTC
.	.	TRBV30	TRBJ1-1	16	CAWSVYGGYGNTEAFF	TGTGCCTGGAGTGTGTACGGGGGGTATGGGAACACTGAAGCTTTCTTT
.	.	TRBV30	TRBJ1-5	14	CAWKRGNSNQPQHF	TGTGCCTGGAAGCGGGGCAATAGCAATCAGCCCCAGCATTTT
.	few	TRBV30	TRBJ2-6	15	CAWSVINSGANVLTF	TGTGCCTGGAGTGTAATTAACTCTGGGGCCAACGTCCTGACTTTC
.	few	TRBV30	TRBJ1-2	13	CAWSVGSGVGYTF	TGTGCCTGGAGTGTGGGGTCAGGGGTGGGCTACACCTTC
TRBD2	few	TRBV5-1	TRBJ2-3	16	CASSPRASGSTDTQYF	TGCGCCAGCTCCCCGAGGGCTAGCGGAAGCACAGATACGCAGTATTTT
.	few	TRBV28	TRBJ2-7	13	CASSLGRENEQYF	TGTGCCAGCAGTTTGGGGCGGGAAAACGAGCAGTACTTC
.	few	TRBV5-1	TRBJ2-3	15	CASAEAATSTDTQYF	TGCGCCAGTGCAGAGGCGGCAACTAGCACAGATACGCAGTATTTT
.	.	TRBV6-5	TRBJ2-7	15	CASSLPGEGGYEQYF	TGTGCCAGCAGTTTGCCCGGGGAGGGGGGTTACGAGCAGTACTTC
.	few	TRBV28	TRBJ1-2	14	CASSPRTANYGYTF	TGTGCCAGCAGCCCTCGCACAGCTAACTATGGCTACACCTTC
TRBD1	few	TRBV5-1	TRBJ1-1	15	CASSLYKGAVTEAFF	TGCGCCAGCAGCTTGTATAAGGGGGCGGTCACTGAAGCTTTCTTT
TRBD2	few	TRBV29-1	TRBJ2-7	13	CSVAGLAGVEQYF	TGCAGCGTCGCGGGACTAGCGGGAGTCGAGCAGTACTTC
.	few	TRBV18	TRBJ2-5	14	CASSLLRGQETQYF	TGTGCCAGCTCACTACTACGGGGCCAAGAGACCCAGTACTTC
.	few	TRBV19	TRBJ2-1	14	CASSIPPDSGEQFF	TGTGCCAGTAGTATCCCACCCGATTCCGGTGAGCAGTTCTTC
.	.	TRBV15	TRBJ2-7	15	CATSRDQGKLYEQYF	TGTGCCACCAGCAGAGACCAGGGAAAACTCTACGAGCAGTACTTC
TRBD1	.	TRBV2	TRBJ2-7	12	CASRQGAHEQYF	TGTGCCAGCCGACAGGGGGCCCACGAGCAGTACTTC
.	few	TRBV2	TRBJ1-2	11	CASSVPPGYTF	TGTGCCAGCAGTGTCCCCCCGGGCTACACCTTC
.	few	TRBV5-6	TRBJ2-5	11	CASRKRWTQYF	TGTGCCAGCAGGAAACGGTGGACCCAGTACTTC
.	.	TRBV5-1	TRBJ1-4	14	CASSLVQDDEKLFF	TGCGCCAGCAGCTTGGTACAGGATGATGAAAAACTGTTTTTT
.	few	TRBV30	TRBJ2-5	14	CAWSPGNPWETQYF	TGTGCCTGGAGTCCGGGAAACCCTTGGGAGACCCAGTACTTC
TRBD1	few	TRBV29-1	TRBJ1-1	14	CSVGTGGRRTEAFF	TGCAGCGTTGGGACAGGAGGACGGAGGACTGAAGCTTTCTTT
TRBD1	.	TRBV7-2	TRBJ1-5	14	CASSPRTGNQPQHF	TGTGCCAGCAGCCCCCGGACAGGTAATCAGCCCCAGCATTTT
TRBD1	.	TRBV5-1	TRBJ1-1	13	CASSGQGNTEAFF	TGCGCCAGCAGCGGACAGGGGAACACTGAAGCTTTCTTT
TRBD2	few	TRBV7-9	TRBJ2-5	15	CASSSGLAAQETQYF	TGTGCCAGCAGCTCGGGACTAGCGGCCCAAGAGACCCAGTACTTC
TRBD2	few	TRBV5-1	TRBJ2-5	14	CASSPGLVGETQYF	TGCGCCAGCAGCCCGGGACTAGTCGGGGAGACCCAGTACTTC
.	few	TRBV19	TRBJ1-2	11	CASSIDYGYTF	TGTGCCAGTAGTATCGACTATGGCTACACCTTC
TRBD1	.	TRBV30	TRBJ1-1	12	CAGGRGTGKAFF	TGTGCCGGTGGGAGAGGGACAGGCAAAGCTTTCTTT
.	few	TRBV6-1	TRBJ1-2	14	CASSEDSEQAGYTF	TGTGCCAGCAGTGAAGACTCGGAACAGGCTGGCTACACCTTC
TRBD2	once	TRBV9	TRBJ2-1	15	CASSVDTAGVHEQFF	TGTGCCAGCAGCGTAGACACAGCGGGAGTGCATGAGCAGTTCTTC
TRBD1	.	TRBV10-3	TRBJ2-5	13	CAIAGQGAETQYF	TGTGCCATCGCGGGACAGGGGGCAGAGACCCAGTACTTC